The clone carrying this T cell receptor (beta chain) has more than one count but fewer than ten. Its specificity is not known. This sample is part of a study of chemoradiotherapy in HPV16-positive cancers. Points from the study as a whole: During treatment, candidate HPV-specific clones and E7-related motifs expanded in tumor. In HPV16-positive patients, HPV-responsive T-cell expansion tracked better recurrence-free survival. The functional HPV-specific definition rests on just a couple of HPV16-positive patients.

Assay: immunoSEQ multiplex PCR; the TCRdb copy retains only in-frame clones and omits some. In the table there are under 35,000 clones, over 90% of which are singletons. This receptor was taken from a human donor with HPV-associated anogenital cancer. This material consisted of blood, taken from a patient who underwent chemoradiotherapy.

The CDR3 is CASRTGQGSYEQYF. The CDR3 DNA sequence: TGCGCCAGCAGGACGGGACAGGGTTCGTACGAGCAGTACTTC. The J gene is TRBJ2-7, the V gene TRBV5-1, with 9 bases matching TRBD1. The germline CDR1 and CDR2 sequences are SGHRS and YFSETQ. The CDR3 contains 14 residues. Losses at the gene ends were 5 bases for V and 4 bases for J; bases not matched to a gene: 7.